Each of the 30 T cell receptor beta chains below was sequenced from the same sample in a study of early T cells in non-severe SARS-CoV-2 infection. MiXCR, run by TCRdb on the 5' RACE reads, gives a single entry per CDR3 protein. The data hold tens of thousands of distinct CDR3 sequences, with approximately 15% observed a single time. The sequencing input was whole blood. These receptors were obtained from an adult who was a healthcare worker with PCR-confirmed SARS-CoV-2 infection or an uninfected control (not recorded which).

This clonotype was counted ten times or more. V gene TRBV7-9 combines with J gene TRBJ2-7; D not certain. CDR3 length equals 13 residues. Germline V CDR1 and CDR2: SEHNR, FQNEAQ (reference sequence). Deletions cut 4 bases from V and 3 bases from J, with 10 bases between. CDR3 bases: TGTGCCAGCAGCTCCCCCCCTTACTACGAGCAGTACTTC. Amino acids: CASSSPPYYEQYF. The whole variable domain, remainder taken from reference TRBV7-9 and TRBJ2-7, is DTGVSQNPRHKITKRGQNVTFRCDPISEHNRLYWYRQTLGQGPEFLTYFQNEAQLEKSRLLSDRFSAERPKGSFSTLEIQRTEQGDSAMYLCASSSPPYYEQYFGPGTRLTVT.

This clonotype came up a few times. The chain recombines TRBV18 with TRBJ1-1; 11 bases align to TRBD1. Germline CDR1 and CDR2: KGHSH and LQKENI. The CDR3 runs 15 residues. Trimming took 5 bases from V and 4 from J; bases not matched to a gene: 6. This CDR3 reads CASSSAGTGGTEAFF. DNA for the CDR3: TGTGCCAGCTCATCGGCCGGGACAGGGGGCACTGAAGCTTTCTTT.

This clonotype was seen only a few times. The chain links TRBV27 to TRBJ2-7, with D maybe TRBD2 (6 bases). CDR1 is MNHEY and CDR2 is SMNVEV in the germline V gene (reference sequence). The CDR3 runs 19 residues. V gave up 2 bases and J gave up 3 bases, with 26 bases separating them. The DNA for the CDR3 is TGTGCCAGCAGTTTAAGGGAGGTCGCTCCGGGGCATATACGCTACGAGCAGTACTTC. Translating gives CASSLREVAPGHIRYEQYF.

By its share, this clonotype is medium-sized. This chain links TRBV28 with TRBJ2-2; the D is unclear. V was cut by 2 bases and J by 7 bases, with 2 bases left in between. The germline CDR1 and CDR2 sequences are MDHEN and SYDVKM. The CDR3 has 11 amino acids. The CDR3: CASSLDGELFF. In DNA form, the CDR3 reads TGTGCCAGCAGTTTAGACGGGGAGCTGTTTTTT. Full variable domain (missing parts from reference TRBV28 and TRBJ2-2): DVKVTQSSRYLVKRTGEKVFLECVQDMDHENMFWYRQDPGLGLRLIYFSYDVKMKEKGDIPEGYSVSREKKERFSLILESASTNQTSMYLCASSLDGELFFGEGSRLTVL.

V and J are TRBV6-1 and TRBJ2-1, with a weak D call TRBD2 (6 bases). CDR1 and CDR2 (germline): MNHNS, SASEGT. The CDR3 consists of 15 residues. The V and J ends lost 4 bases and 2 bases respectively, with 12 bases between them. The CDR3 spells CASSVSGTTYNEQFF. As DNA, the CDR3 is TGTGCCAGCAGTGTTAGCGGAACCACCTACAATGAGCAGTTCTTC.

In this sample, this clonotype turned up a few times. The chain carries TRBV2 and TRBJ2-5; D may match TRBD1 or TRBD2 (5 bases each). The CDR3 runs to 14 residues. The V end was cut by 6 bases, the J end by 0 bases, with 11 bases between. CDR1 is SNHLY, CDR2 FYNNEI, per germline. The CDR3, as DNA: TGTGCCAGCAGAAGGGACGGTAACCAAGAGACCCAGTACTTC. This encodes CASRRDGNQETQYF.

This sequence joins TRBV5-1 and TRBJ2-7; 11 bases fit TRBD2. The CDR3 totals 17 residues. J gave up 0 bases and V 3 bases, and 8 bases lay outside the gene matches. Germline V gene data show CDR1 as SGHRS and CDR2 as YFSETQ. The CDR3 bases are TGCGCCAGCAGCTCCCACATAGCGGGAGGGCCCTCCTACGAGCAGTACTTC. It specifies CASSSHIAGGPSYEQYF.

This clonotype was seen more than once but under ten times. The chain links TRBV5-1 to TRBJ1-1; 7 bases fit TRBD1. In germline, CDR1 is SGHRS, CDR2 YFSETQ. The CDR3 sequence is 15 residues long. Germline trimming cut 4 bases from V and 1 base from J; bases unmatched to any gene: 7. The CDR3 sequence: CASSGGQLANTEAFF. CDR3 DNA sequence: TGCGCCAGCAGCGGGGGACAGCTAGCGAACACTGAAGCTTTCTTT.

This clonotype appeared a few times. The chain employs TRBV10-2 and TRBJ2-1; TRBD2 agrees at 13 bases. The CDR3 totals 14 residues. The V gene's germline CDR1 is WSHSY and CDR2 SAAADI. V dropped 6 bases and J dropped 9; count of bases not matched to a gene: 5. Written as DNA, the CDR3 is TGCGCCAGCAGCACTAGCGGGAGGGGCACTGAGCAGTTCTTC. This gives the protein CASSTSGRGTEQFF.

This clonotype was counted a few times. V usage is TRBV6-5 and J usage is TRBJ2-3; no firm D call. The CDR3 runs 13 residues. V lost 2 bases and J 2 bases, leaving 5 bases between the germline ends. From germline, CDR1 is MNHEY and CDR2 SVGAGI. CDR3 amino acids: CASSYRSTDTQYF. In DNA form, the CDR3 reads TGTGCCAGCAGTTACCGGTCCACAGATACGCAGTATTTT.

The chain employs TRBV20-1 and TRBJ2-7; 10 positions match TRBD1. CDR3 length equals 18 residues. Trimming took 6 bases from V and 2 from J; bases not matched to a gene: 19. Germline lookup yields CDR1 DFQATT and CDR2 SNEGSKA (reference sequence). This CDR3 reads CSAPLRDRGLHLTYEQYF. As DNA, the CDR3 is TGCAGTGCCCCCCTTCGGGACAGGGGACTCCATCTTACCTACGAGCAGTACTTC.

This clonotype was found many times. The gene calls are TRBV29-1 and TRBJ2-7; 8 bases map to TRBD1. V shed 5 bases and J 7 bases; nucleotides not matched to a gene: 16. This CDR3 is 15 amino acids long. The germline V gene has CDR1 SQVTM and CDR2 ANQGSEA. The CDR3 DNA follows: TGCAGCGTTCTTGACAGGGGCCCCGGAATTCGAGAGCAGTACTTC. This codes for CSVLDRGPGIREQYF.

This chain uses TRBV28 with TRBJ2-7; 8 positions match TRBD2. This CDR3 comprises 16 residues. The germline V gene has CDR1 MDHEN and CDR2 SYDVKM. The V segment lost 6 bases and the J segment 2 bases; nucleotides outside the gene matches: 12. In DNA form, the CDR3 reads TGTGCCAGCAGCAACCCCCGGGGGGGAGGGCCCTACGAGCAGTACTTC. Translated: CASSNPRGGGPYEQYF.

This clonotype was counted at least ten times. V usage is TRBV4-1 and J usage is TRBJ2-1, with 9 bases that match TRBD2. J gave up 3 bases and V 5 bases, and 5 bases lay outside the gene matches. Looked up from germline, CDR1 is MGHRA and CDR2 is YSYEKL. The CDR3 spans 15 residues. The CDR3 DNA reads TGCGCCAGCAGCTTGACTAGCGGACTCTACAATGAGCAGTTCTTC. Translation: CASSLTSGLYNEQFF.

This clonotype was detected only a few times. This chain connects TRBV19 to TRBJ2-1; D uncertain. The CDR3 runs to 14 residues. With 1 base removed from V and 10 bases from J, the gap between germline ends came to 14 bases. The germline V gene has CDR1 LNHDA and CDR2 SQIVND (reference sequence). DNA for the CDR3: TGTGCCAGTAGTATAGGTAGCCCGAAAGACGAGCAGTTCTTC. It encodes CASSIGSPKDEQFF.

A word on this clonotype: At one end the junction does not follow the germline gene, possibly because of a read error. V and J are TRBV3-1 and TRBJ2-3, with 7 bases identical to TRBD1. The CDR3 is 15 residues long. Germline CDR1 and CDR2: LGHDT and YNNKEL (reference sequence). The CDR3 sequence: CASSRETGTTDTQYF. DNA of the CDR3: TGTGCCAGCAGCCGGGAGACAGGGACCACAGATACGCAGTATTTC.

Of note for this clonotype: One junction end disagrees with the germline gene, perhaps due to a read error. This chain connects TRBV3-1 to TRBJ1-1; unclear D gene. The CDR3 covers 14 residues. From germline, CDR1 is LGHDT and CDR2 YNNKEL (reference sequence). The CDR3 reads CASRAGTYTAEVFF. DNA of the CDR3: TGTGCCAGCAGGGCCGGTACCTATACCGCTGAAGTTTTCTTT.

In this sample, this clonotype turned up a few times. The V call is TRBV7-9, the J call TRBJ2-7, with 7 bases aligning to TRBD2. This CDR3 has 16 amino acids. Germline CDR1 SEHNR, CDR2 FQNEAQ (reference sequence). With V trimmed by 2 bases and J by 3 bases, 10 bases remained unmatched. The CDR3 spells CASSLIRFRGSYEQYF. CDR3 DNA: TGTGCCAGCAGCTTAATTCGGTTTCGCGGGAGCTACGAGCAGTACTTC.

The sample holds many counts of this clonotype. The rearrangement uses TRBV6-5 and TRBJ2-2; 8 bases agree with TRBD2. V shed 6 bases, J shed 6 bases, and the junction held 12 bases outside the gene matches. CDR1 is MNHEY, CDR2 SVGAGI, per germline. The CDR3 loop spans 16 amino acids. The CDR3 here is CASSTPGLDFSGELFF. The DNA of the CDR3 is TGTGCCAGCAGCACCCCGGGACTAGACTTTTCCGGGGAGCTGTTTTTT.

The J gene is TRBJ1-2, the V gene TRBV5-6; D remains unclear. V gave up 2 bases and J gave up 3 bases, with 14 bases separating them. This CDR3 is 15 amino acids long. CDR1 and CDR2 (germline): SGHDT, YYEEEE. As DNA, the CDR3 is TGTGCCAGCAGCTTTTGGACCTCAGGCGACTATGGCTACACCTTC. Protein product: CASSFWTSGDYGYTF.

This clonotype was seen many times. CDR3 sequence reads: CAYLGGDNSPLHF. The CDR3, as DNA: TGTGCCTACCTGGGGGGGGATAATTCACCCCTCCACTTT. This chain joins TRBV9 and TRBJ1-6, with D tentatively TRBD1 (5 bases). Germline CDR1 SGDLS, CDR2 YYNGEE. The CDR3 covers 13 residues. The ends were cut back, 10 bases at V and 5 bases at J, with 13 bases in the middle.

The chain couples TRBV7-9 to TRBJ1-1, with D maybe TRBD1 (5 bases). The CDR3 spans 14 residues. CDR1 and CDR2 from the germline V gene are SEHNR and FQNEAQ (reference sequence). Trimming left V 0 bases short and J 4 bases short, with 9 bases between. The CDR3 protein is CASSLATVSTEAFF. Written as DNA, the CDR3 is TGTGCCAGCAGCTTAGCGACAGTCAGCACTGAAGCTTTCTTT.

The rearrangement joins TRBV30 to TRBJ2-3; tentative D call: TRBD1 (6 bases). The CDR3 runs to 14 residues. The V gene's germline CDR1 is GTSNPN and CDR2 SVGIG (reference sequence). V dropped 3 bases and J dropped 2 bases, with 12 bases sitting between them. The DNA for the CDR3 is TGTGCCTGGAGGAACCGGGACAACACAGATACGCAGTATTTT. It yields the protein CAWRNRDNTDTQYF.

This clonotype showed up many times. The rearrangement joins TRBV20-1 to TRBJ1-2; D is undetermined. The V and J ends lost 6 bases and 4 bases respectively, with 15 bases between them. The CDR3 is 13 residues long. The germline V gene has CDR1 DFQATT and CDR2 SNEGSKA (reference sequence). The CDR3, as DNA: TGCAGTGCCCCCTCCGCGGGTGCCTATGGCTACACCTTC. Residues: CSAPSAGAYGYTF.

This clonotype has a count of ten or more. V and J are TRBV10-1 and TRBJ2-1; D is undetermined. CDR1 WNHNN and CDR2 SYGVQD come from the germline V gene (reference sequence). The CDR3 totals 15 residues. V was shortened by 0 bases and J by 6 bases, with 12 bases between the two germline ends. This CDR3 is CASSESTGPPNEQFF. CDR3 sequence (DNA): TGCGCCAGCAGTGAGTCGACGGGCCCTCCCAATGAGCAGTTCTTC.

This clonotype has a handful of counts. The rearrangement links TRBV6-1 to TRBJ1-1; D possibly corresponds to TRBD1 (6 bases). Germline lookup yields CDR1 MNHNS and CDR2 SASEGT. Trimming took off 6 bases at V and 5 bases at J, with 16 bases between the two ends. The CDR3 consists of 14 residues. CDR3 DNA: TGTGCCAGCAGAAGGGGGGAGGTGCGGACTGAAGCTTTCTTT. Translated, it gives CASRRGEVRTEAFF.

This chain links TRBV5-6 with TRBJ2-1; no definite D call. This CDR3 is built from 13 residues. V lost 5 bases and J 7 bases, leaving 13 bases between the germline ends. The germline V gene has CDR1 SGHDT and CDR2 YYEEEE. CDR3 coding DNA: TGTGCCAGCAGAGGCCCCCGGATAAATGAGCAGTTCTTC. This translates into CASRGPRINEQFF.

The chain joins TRBV3-1 to TRBJ2-2, with TRBD2 matching over 9 bases. The CDR3 has 13 amino acids. J lost 6 bases, V lost 7 bases, and 3 bases had no gene match. In germline, CDR1 is LGHDT, CDR2 YNNKEL (reference sequence). The CDR3 protein is CASTAGGSGELFF. The CDR3 region has the DNA TGTGCCAGCACCGCGGGGGGGTCCGGGGAGCTGTTTTTT.

The genes are TRBV19 and TRBJ2-5, with D perhaps matching TRBD2 (6 bases). V was trimmed by 5 bases and J by 2 bases, leaving 9 bases between them. This CDR3 region has 13 residues. Germline values: CDR1 LNHDA, CDR2 SQIVND (reference sequence). CDR3 nucleotide sequence: TGTGCCAGTAGTCCCGGACTACAAGAGACCCAGTACTTC. Protein sequence: CASSPGLQETQYF.

The rearrangement joins TRBV27 to TRBJ2-7; no definite D call. Germline V gene sequence: CDR1 MNHEY, CDR2 SMNVEV (reference sequence). The CDR3 is made up of 11 amino acids. The ends were cut back, 6 bases at V and 5 bases at J, with 8 bases in the middle. CDR3 region: CASSRRDEQYF. The CDR3 nucleotides are TGTGCCAGCAGCCGCCGGGACGAGCAGTACTTC.